One sample yielded the 5 T cell receptor beta chains listed below, sequenced in a study of cytomegalovirus exposure and HLA in healthy donors (dated by TCRdb to about 2017). The method was the immunoSEQ multiplex PCR assay. For the multiplex PCR, a mixture combining 60 forward primers for TCR Vbeta segments and 13 reverse primers for TCR Jbeta segments was used. TCRdb's version of the immuneACCESS table is confined to in-frame rearrangements and falls short of the full clone set. An unresolved V gene accounts for under half of the shortfall where checked; the remainder is of unknown origin. The sample has 170,000 or so clones on record, 84% of them singletons. Together, the top ten hold 1.5% to 2.5% of the sample. The specimen was PBMCs. The receptors were gathered from a man aged 18 to 35 in good health and CMV-seronegative.

V usage is TRBV30 and J usage is TRBJ1-5; a weak D match, TRBD1 (6 bases). CDR3 length: 14 amino acids. Trimming took 5 bases from V and 3 from J, leaving 14 bases between them. Germline V gene lookup returns CDR1 GTSNPN and CDR2 SVGIG (reference sequence). CDR3 DNA: TGTGCCTGGGACCGGGGGGGCCACAATCAGCCCCAGCATTTT. Translating it yields CAWDRGGHNQPQHF. Full variable domain (rest looked up from reference TRBV30 and TRBJ1-5): SQTIHQWPATLVQPVGSPLSLECTVEGTSNPNLYWYRQAAGRGLQLLFYSVGIGQISSEVPQNLSASRPQDRQFILSSKKLLLSDSGFYLCAWDRGGHNQPQHFGDGTRLSIL.

This clone turned up a few times. V and J are TRBV5-1 and TRBJ1-1; D is unresolved. Germline loops: CDR1 SGHRS, CDR2 YFSETQ. Trimming removed 4 bases at V and 2 bases at J, with 9 bases between. This CDR3 contains 13 residues. The CDR3 region has the DNA TGCGCCAGCAGCGGTCATAGAAACACTGAAGCTTTCTTT. It translates to CASSGHRNTEAFF.

The V gene is TRBV28, the J gene TRBJ2-2, with 8 bases matching TRBD2. This CDR3 has 16 amino acids. Germline CDR1 is MDHEN and CDR2 is SYDVKM. The junction had 12 bases not matched to a gene; V was cut back by 6 bases and J by 6 bases. As DNA, the CDR3 is TGTGCCAGCAGCAAACTAGCGGTTGATCTGGCCGGGGAGCTGTTTTTT. Translated: CASSKLAVDLAGELFF. Supplemented by reference TRBV28 and TRBJ2-2, the full variable domain reads DVKVTQSSRYLVKRTGEKVFLECVQDMDHENMFWYRQDPGLGLRLIYFSYDVKMKEKGDIPEGYSVSREKKERFSLILESASTNQTSMYLCASSKLAVDLAGELFFGEGSRLTVL.

The CDR3 spells CASSSDGVLNEQFF. As DNA, the CDR3 is TGTGCCAGCAGCTCAGACGGGGTGCTAAATGAGCAGTTCTTC. The V and J genes are TRBV11-3 and TRBJ2-1, with a weak D call TRBD2 (5 bases). CDR1 is SGHNT and CDR2 is YENEEA in the germline V gene. The CDR3 sequence is 14 residues long. V was clipped by 4 bases and J by 7 bases, with 14 bases between them.

The chain recombines TRBV7-8 with TRBJ1-2, with unresolved D. CDR1 is SGHVS, CDR2 FQNEAQ, per germline. The CDR3 loop spans 13 amino acids. V was shortened by 1 base and J by 4 bases, with 7 bases between the two germline ends. This CDR3 reads CASSLGSIYGYTF. The CDR3 nucleotides read TGTGCCAGCAGCTTAGGATCTATCTATGGCTACACCTTC.